This T cell receptor (beta chain) was profiled in a study of blood T cell repertoires in COVID-19. The germline gives CDR1 SGHAT, CDR2 FQNNGV. CDR3 length equals 16 residues. V was pared by 5 bases and J by 5 bases, with 9 bases of the junction left unmatched. Seattle patients were enrolled while actively infected and followed longitudinally. Measured with immunoSEQ multiplex PCR; TCRdb has only the in-frame clones, and not every one. The sample yields over 200,000 clones, nearly 85% seen once. This sequence originates from a woman aged 30 to 39 with COVID-19, enrolled during active disease. Sequencing was carried out using peripheral blood. V and J are TRBV11-2 and TRBJ2-2, with 9 bases lining up with TRBD2. CDR3 nucleotides: TGTGCCAGCAGCCCCGAGCGGGGGGTATGGACCGGGGAGCTGTTTTTT. Translation: CASSPERGVWTGELFF.